The rows below give T cell receptor beta chains drawn from one sample of a study of control samples from healthy donors and cancer patients. Repertoires were generated with immunoSEQ multiplex PCR, while TCRdb's copy carries only in-frame clones and drops some. The sample lists 200,000 to 250,000 clones; roughly 94% were seen once. Material: blood. Receptors were obtained from a man aged 45 to 65 in good health. The CDR3 runs from the conserved cysteine through the conserved F or W. The size entry is marked missing in some rows and otherwise reads once, few, many or a size class.

abundance	v_gene	j_gene	CDR3aa
NA	TRBV6-1	TRBJ2-1	CASSEVYGYNEQFF
NA	TRBV5-4	TRBJ2-3	CASSYLAGIEDTQYF
NA	TRBV4-1	TRBJ1-4	CASSQGDGQLSEKLFF
NA	TRBV7-9	TRBJ1-4	CASSPVGAAGEKLFF
NA	TRBV11-2	TRBJ1-5	CASSLDMGNQPQHF
NA	TRBV6-5	TRBJ2-7	CASSAGGHLTYEQYF
NA	TRBV10-1	TRBJ2-7	CASTRTGPAYEQYF
once	TRBV10-3	TRBJ1-1	CAISGPGQGLAEAFF
NA	TRBV5-1	TRBJ1-2	CASSLGQWHGYTF
NA	TRBV2	TRBJ1-6	CASSRQALVSSPLHF
NA	TRBV28	TRBJ2-7	CASSTRSTYYEQYF
once	TRBV28	TRBJ2-4	CASSPPWQGRLAKNIQYF
once	TRBV19	TRBJ1-5	CASSPYRGSHQPQHF
NA	TRBV18	TRBJ1-5	CASSPDYSNQPQHF
NA	TRBV24-1	TRBJ1-2	CATSDPRTPYGYTF
NA	TRBV4-2	TRBJ2-2	CASSQSDKPNTGELFF
NA	TRBV19	TRBJ2-3	CASSGDRVTDTQYF
NA	TRBV5-1	TRBJ2-2	CASSHQTNTGELFF
once	TRBV2	TRBJ2-2	CASNQLVSGTGELFF
NA	TRBV5-1	TRBJ1-1	CASSTALNTEAFF
NA	TRBV29-1	TRBJ1-3	CSVAQGVGNTIYF
NA	TRBV18	TRBJ2-1	CASSPGGTGRNEQFF